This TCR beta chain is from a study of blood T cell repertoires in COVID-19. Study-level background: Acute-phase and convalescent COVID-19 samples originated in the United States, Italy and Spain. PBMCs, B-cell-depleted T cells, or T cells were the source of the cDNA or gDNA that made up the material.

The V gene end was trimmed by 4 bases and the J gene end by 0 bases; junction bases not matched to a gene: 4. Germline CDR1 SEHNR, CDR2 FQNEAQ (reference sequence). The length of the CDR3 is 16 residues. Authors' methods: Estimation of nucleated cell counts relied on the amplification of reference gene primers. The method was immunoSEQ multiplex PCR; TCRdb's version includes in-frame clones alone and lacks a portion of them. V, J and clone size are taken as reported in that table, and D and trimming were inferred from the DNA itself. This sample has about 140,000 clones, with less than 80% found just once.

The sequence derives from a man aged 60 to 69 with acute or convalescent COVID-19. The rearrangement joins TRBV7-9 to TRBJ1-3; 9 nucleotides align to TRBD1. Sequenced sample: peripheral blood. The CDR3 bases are TGTGCCAGCAGCTGGGGACAGGGCCTCTCTGGAAACACCATATATTTT. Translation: CASSWGQGLSGNTIYF.